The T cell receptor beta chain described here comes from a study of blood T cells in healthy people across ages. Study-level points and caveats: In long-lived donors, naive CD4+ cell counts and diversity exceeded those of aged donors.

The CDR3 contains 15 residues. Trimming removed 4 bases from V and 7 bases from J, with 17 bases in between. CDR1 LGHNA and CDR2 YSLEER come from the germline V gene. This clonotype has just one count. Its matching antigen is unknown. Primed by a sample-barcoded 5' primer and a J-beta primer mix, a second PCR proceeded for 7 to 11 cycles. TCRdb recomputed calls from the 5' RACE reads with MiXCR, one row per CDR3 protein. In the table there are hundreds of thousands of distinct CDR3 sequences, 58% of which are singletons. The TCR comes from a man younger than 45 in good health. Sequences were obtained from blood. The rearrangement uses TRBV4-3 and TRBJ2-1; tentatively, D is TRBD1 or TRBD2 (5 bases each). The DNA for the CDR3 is TGCGCCAGCAGCCTAACCGGGACCCATCGGAATGAGCAGTTCTTC. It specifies CASSLTGTHRNEQFF.